A single sample gave rise to the 21 T cell receptor beta chains below, sequenced in a study of radiation and T cells in renal cell carcinoma. Assay used: immunoSEQ multiplex PCR; TCRdb lists only in-frame clones, some missing. This sample has some 64,000 clones, with roughly 80% found just once. Time point described: blood 4 weeks post-SBRT, at nephrectomy. Noted treatment: 15 Gy SBRT to primary tumor, nephrectomy 4 weeks later. The sample consisted of blood, taken from a patient whose treatment included radiotherapy and nephrectomy. The source of these receptors is a man aged 55 to 69 with renal cell carcinoma.

V is TRBV9 and J is TRBJ2-3; 10 nucleotides match TRBD2. The V gene's germline CDR1 is SGDLS and CDR2 YYNGEE. CDR3 length equals 16 residues. V was clipped by 0 bases and J by 5 bases; unmatched bases: 6. The CDR3 spells CASSVVAGGPGDTQYF. Written as DNA, the CDR3 is TGTGCCAGCAGCGTAGTAGCGGGGGGCCCTGGAGATACGCAGTATTTT.

The rearrangement links TRBV12-5 to TRBJ1-6, with TRBD1 identical over 9 bases. CDR1 and CDR2 from the germline V gene are LGHNT and FRNRAP. V lost 1 base to trimming and J lost 7 bases; unmatched junction nucleotides: 5. CDR3 length equals 16 residues. CDR3 DNA: TGTGCTAGTGGTTTGGAACTGGGACAGGGAAATTCACCCCTCCACTTT. Residues: CASGLELGQGNSPLHF. Complete variable domain (other parts from reference TRBV12-5 and TRBJ1-6): DARVTQTPRHKVTEMGQEVTMRCQPILGHNTVFWYRQTMMQGLELLAYFRNRAPLDDSGMPKDRFSAEMPDATLATLKIQPSEPRDSAVYFCASGLELGQGNSPLHFGNGTRLTVT.

The rearrangement uses TRBV11-2 and TRBJ1-2; maybe TRBD1 (5 bases). From germline, CDR1 is SGHAT and CDR2 FQNNGV. The CDR3 has 16 amino acids. The ends were cut back, 5 bases at V and 2 bases at J, with 18 bases in the middle. Here the CDR3 reads CASSPPGAGPNYGYTF. The CDR3 DNA follows: TGTGCCAGCAGCCCGCCCGGGGCAGGACCGAACTATGGCTACACCTTC.

Details on this clone: Other DNA sequences in the sample encode the same CDR3. The gene calls are TRBV5-1 and TRBJ2-3; 8 bases map to TRBD1. Trimming cost V 4 bases and J 3 bases; bases outside gene matches: 4. This CDR3 is 14 amino acids long. The V gene's germline CDR1 is SGHRS and CDR2 YFSETQ. In DNA form, the CDR3 reads TGCGCCAGCAGCCCAGGACAGGGAACAGATACGCAGTATTTT. It yields the protein CASSPGQGTDTQYF.

The CDR3 loop is CASSLNTGIYGYTF. The CDR3 nucleotides read TGTGCCAGCAGCTTAAACACAGGCATTTATGGCTACACCTTC. V and J are TRBV7-9 and TRBJ1-2; possibly TRBD1 for D (5 bases). Germline V gene lookup returns CDR1 SEHNR and CDR2 FQNEAQ (reference sequence). The CDR3 contains 14 residues. Between the trimmed V and J ends, which lost 2 bases and 5 bases, there was a span of 12 bases.

Of note for this clone: One end of the junction is discordant with germline, which a read error may explain. The rearrangement links TRBV14 to TRBJ2-7; either TRBD1 or TRBD2 may fit D (6 bases each). The germline V gene has CDR1 SGHDN and CDR2 FVKESK. The CDR3 is 15 residues long. CDR3 amino acids: CVSSRLGGPIQEQYF. The CDR3 nucleotides read TGTGTCAGCAGCCGCCTGGGGGGCCCGATCCAGGAGCAGTACTTC.

V is TRBV19 and J is TRBJ2-5; D is perhaps TRBD1 or TRBD2 (6 bases each). From germline, CDR1 is LNHDA and CDR2 SQIVND (reference sequence). With 4 bases removed from V and 5 bases from J, the gap between germline ends came to 14 bases. The CDR3 is made up of 14 amino acids. The CDR3 here is CASSTPGGSETQYF. The CDR3 DNA is TGTGCCAGTAGTACGCCCGGGGGCAGTGAGACCCAGTACTTC.

The V call is TRBV27, the J call TRBJ2-7; 10 bases are shared with TRBD1. J lost 7 bases, V lost 8 bases, and 11 bases had no gene match. Germline lookup yields CDR1 MNHEY and CDR2 SMNVEV (reference sequence). This CDR3 is built from 14 residues. DNA for the CDR3: TGTGCCAGCCAGAGACAGGGGGCTTCGGGAGAGCAGTACTTC. It encodes CASQRQGASGEQYF.

The chain recombines TRBV5-6 with TRBJ2-7, with TRBD2 matching over 9 bases. Germline V gene lookup returns CDR1 SGHDT and CDR2 YYEEEE. The V gene end was trimmed by 1 base and the J gene end by 6 bases; junction bases not matched to a gene: 11. CDR3 size: 16 residues. The CDR3 loop reads CASSLRLEAGGGEQYF. The DNA for the CDR3 is TGTGCCAGCAGCTTGAGATTGGAGGCGGGGGGGGGCGAGCAGTACTTC.

The chain links TRBV5-1 to TRBJ1-2; D might be TRBD1 (6 bases). This CDR3 has 15 amino acids. Looked up from germline, CDR1 is SGHRS and CDR2 is YFSETQ. The ends were cut back, 0 bases at V and 7 bases at J, with 16 bases in the middle. CDR3 protein: CASSLGQGLSGGYTF. The CDR3, as DNA: TGCGCCAGCAGCTTGGGGCAGGGGTTGAGTGGTGGCTACACCTTC.

The genes are TRBV14 and TRBJ1-2, with 12 nucleotides matching TRBD1. Germline V gives CDR1 SGHDN, CDR2 FVKESK. The CDR3 extends over 16 amino acids. The J segment lost 7 bases and the V segment lost 3 bases, leaving 9 bases of the junction unmatched. The CDR3 coding sequence is TGTGCCAGCAGCCAGGGATGGGACAGGGGGCGTGGTGGCTACACCTTC. Translated: CASSQGWDRGRGGYTF.

On this clone: In the same sample, other DNA sequences code for this CDR3. The chain employs TRBV25-1 and TRBJ1-1; D possibly corresponds to TRBD1 (6 bases). Germline V gene data show CDR1 as MGHDK and CDR2 as SYGVNS. The length of the CDR3 is 13 residues. Trimming left V 3 bases short and J 5 bases short, with 10 bases between. Here the CDR3 reads CASSDRGRTEAFF. DNA for the CDR3: TGTGCCAGCAGTGACAGGGGTCGGACTGAAGCTTTCTTT.

The chain combines TRBV29-1 with TRBJ2-2, with D possibly being TRBD2 (6 bases). In germline, CDR1 is SQVTM, CDR2 ANQGSEA. V lost 4 bases and J 7 bases, leaving 10 bases between the germline ends. The CDR3 consists of 12 residues. CDR3 sequence reads: CSVVTGGGELFF. The CDR3, as DNA: TGCAGCGTTGTGACCGGGGGCGGGGAGCTGTTTTTT.

CDR3 region: CAISESIGTGGRGDEQFF. In DNA, the CDR3 is TGTGCCATCAGTGAGTCGATCGGGACAGGGGGCAGGGGAGATGAGCAGTTCTTC. The V call is TRBV10-3, the J call TRBJ2-1; 12 nucleotides line up with TRBD1. The CDR3 has 18 amino acids. V lost 0 bases to trimming and J lost 8 bases; unmatched junction nucleotides: 11. CDR1 and CDR2 (germline): ENHRY, SYGVKD.

The V and J genes are TRBV27 and TRBJ2-3, with 7 bases that match TRBD2. CDR1 and CDR2 from the germline V gene are MNHEY and SMNVEV (reference sequence). V was pared by 2 bases and J by 5 bases, with 1 base of the junction left unmatched. This CDR3 contains 13 residues. The CDR3 sequence is CASSLREGDTQYF. The CDR3 DNA reads as TGTGCCAGCAGTTTAAGGGAGGGAGATACGCAGTATTTT.

A note on this clone: Additional DNA sequences in this sample encode the identical CDR3. DNA of the CDR3: TGCGCCAGCAGCTTGGGGACTAGCGGGGCGAGCTCCTACAATGAGCAGTTCTTC. Protein product: CASSLGTSGASSYNEQFF. V usage is TRBV5-1 and J usage is TRBJ2-1; 12 nucleotides align to TRBD2. The CDR3 is 18 amino acids. With V trimmed by 0 bases and J by 0 bases, 4 bases remained unmatched. Germline V gives CDR1 SGHRS, CDR2 YFSETQ. The variable domain in full, completed from reference TRBV5-1 and TRBJ2-1, reads KAGVTQTPRYLIKTRGQQVTLSCSPISGHRSVSWYQQTPGQGLQFLFEYFSETQRNKGNFPGRFSGRQFSNSRSEMNVSTLELGDSALYLCASSLGTSGASSYNEQFFGPGTRLTVL.

The genes are TRBV6-1 and TRBJ2-5; no reliable D call. Per the germline V gene, CDR1 is MNHNS and CDR2 is SASEGT. The CDR3 runs to 12 residues. Trimming pared 4 bases from V and 1 base from J, leaving 4 bases between. The CDR3 is CASSALQETQYF. CDR3 bases: TGTGCCAGCAGTGCTCTCCAAGAGACCCAGTACTTC.

The chain couples TRBV27 to TRBJ1-2; 8 nucleotides line up with TRBD1. Germline loops: CDR1 MNHEY, CDR2 SMNVEV (reference sequence). The CDR3 has 15 amino acids. After removal of 3 bases from V and 7 bases from J, the junction contained 10 bases not matched to a gene. The CDR3 DNA is TGTGCCAGCAGTTTGGCAGGGGGCGCAGGTGGTGGCTACACCTTC. It encodes CASSLAGGAGGGYTF.

V gene TRBV19 combines with J gene TRBJ2-5; 8 bases match TRBD1. Germline CDR1 reads LNHDA; CDR2 reads SQIVND (reference sequence). The CDR3 contains 15 residues. Trimming took 0 bases from V and 5 from J; bases not matched to a gene: 5. CDR3 in DNA: TGTGCCAGTAGTATAGATTCCGACAGGGGCGAGACCCAGTACTTC. Encoded protein: CASSIDSDRGETQYF.

The V call is TRBV11-2, the J call TRBJ1-5; 8 bases align to TRBD1. With V trimmed by 4 bases and J by 2 bases, 13 bases remained unmatched. Per germline, CDR1 SGHAT and CDR2 FQNNGV. CDR3 length equals 18 residues. This CDR3 is CASSSLLTGGEGNQPQHF. CDR3 DNA sequence: TGTGCCAGCAGCTCCCTCCTAACAGGGGGGGAGGGCAATCAGCCCCAGCATTTT.

The chain combines TRBV2 with TRBJ1-5; 8 bases map to TRBD1. V trimming: 6 bases; J trimming: 6 bases; junction bases outside the gene matches: 7. The CDR3 loop spans 14 amino acids. Germline assignment: CDR1 SNHLY and CDR2 FYNNEI. The CDR3 nucleotides are TGTGCCAGCAGACTAGACAGGGGTACTCAGCCCCAGCATTTT. It yields the protein CASRLDRGTQPQHF.